This T cell receptor beta chain was captured by sequencing in a study of blood T cell repertoires in COVID-19. Study-level information: There were acute and convalescent COVID-19 samples, and they came from the United States, Italy and Spain.

A few counts support this clone. This table comes from immunoSEQ multiplex PCR, and its TCRdb copy is limited to in-frame clones, with some not included. Of approximately 260,000 clones listed, about 81% are singletons. Trimming removed 2 bases at V and 4 bases at J, with 8 bases between. This CDR3 region has 13 residues. From germline, CDR1 is KGHSH and CDR2 LQKENI. Material for sequencing was PBMCs or T cells enriched from blood (not recorded which). The chain employs TRBV18 and TRBJ1-1; D is unresolved. The TCR was taken from a man under 40 with acute COVID-19. CDR3 loop: CASSPSGPTEAFF. The CDR3 DNA follows: TGTGCCAGCTCACCATCGGGTCCCACTGAAGCTTTCTTT.